The entry that follows covers one T cell receptor beta chain sequence. The data derive from a study of blood T cell repertoires in COVID-19. The wider study: From the United States, Italy and Spain came samples of acute and convalescent COVID-19. Sources were T cells, B-cell-depleted T cells, or PBMCs; the material itself was cDNA or gDNA.

V lost 5 bases and J 1 base, leaving 15 bases between the germline ends. Germline V gene data show CDR1 as SGHNT and CDR2 as YENEEA. CDR3 size: 16 residues. Libraries were prepared by immunoSEQ multiplex PCR; TCRdb keeps only in-frame clonotypes and omits some of them. The table has over 150,000 clones, roughly 80% seen once. The chain joins TRBV11-3 to TRBJ2-4, with D maybe TRBD1 (5 bases). The TCR originated in a woman in her sixties with acute or convalescent COVID-19. The sequenced sample was peripheral blood. The CDR3 nucleotides are TGTGCCAGCAGCGAGAGGACATTAAGGGCCAAAAACATTCAGTACTTC. It is translated as CASSERTLRAKNIQYF.